This is a list of T cell receptor beta chains from one sample in a study of blood T cell repertoires in COVID-19. This table comes from immunoSEQ multiplex PCR, and its TCRdb copy is limited to in-frame clones, with some not included. The sample includes roughly 140,000 clones, less than 85% of them seen just once. Sequencing was performed on PBMCs or T cells enriched from blood (not recorded which). These TCRs come from a woman aged 18 to 35 who had been exposed to COVID-19. CDR3s include the opening cysteine and the closing phenylalanine or tryptophan. The order of the fields is J gene, D gene, V gene, clone size, CDR3 DNA, CDR3 protein. The D gene is left open where the match is weak. Only some rows state a clone size, as once, few, many or a class for expanded clones.

J: TRBJ2-2
D: TRBD2
V: TRBV11-2
size: .
DNA: TGTGCCAGCAGCCCGCTTAGCAGAGGGAGGGCCGGCACCGGGGAGCTGTTTTTT
CDR3: CASSPLSRGRAGTGELFF

J: TRBJ1-1
D: .
V: TRBV20-1
size: .
DNA: TGCAGTGCTAGAGTTAGGAGTGAAGCTTTCTTT
CDR3: CSARVRSEAFF

J: TRBJ1-5
D: .
V: TRBV27
size: .
DNA: TGTGCCAGCAGTTTATCGACCGAAGGACAGTCCCAGCATTTT
CDR3: CASSLSTEGQSQHF

J: TRBJ1-1
D: .
V: TRBV12-3/TRBV12-4
size: few
DNA: TGTGCCAGCAGTCTTTTACAGGGAACCGAAGCTTTCTTT
CDR3: CASSLLQGTEAFF

J: TRBJ2-2
D: .
V: TRBV19
size: .
DNA: TGTGCCAGTAGTATGGTAACTCCCGGGGAGCTGTTTTTT
CDR3: CASSMVTPGELFF

J: TRBJ1-6
D: .
V: TRBV21-1
size: .
DNA: TGTGCCAGCAGCGCGATCCTGAAAGGGAGCTCCTATAATTCACCCCTCCACTTT
CDR3: CASSAILKGSSYNSPLHF

J: TRBJ2-3
D: TRBD2
V: TRBV28
size: .
DNA: TGTGCCAGCAGTTTAGTCCCGCGGGGGATAATCTATTTCACAGATACGCAGTATTTT
CDR3: CASSLVPRGIIYFTDTQYF

J: TRBJ2-7
D: TRBD2
V: TRBV4-1
size: .
DNA: TGCGCCAGCAGCCAAGACCGGCTAGCGGGAGGGGGAGCCTACGAGCAGTACTTC
CDR3: CASSQDRLAGGGAYEQYF

J: TRBJ1-6
D: .
V: TRBV11-2
size: .
DNA: TGTGCCAGCAGGACCGACAGCTCCTATAATTCACCCCTCCACTTT
CDR3: CASRTDSSYNSPLHF

J: TRBJ2-2
D: .
V: TRBV18
size: few
DNA: TGTGCCAGCTCACTAAGACGGGGAACGACCGGGGAGCTGTTTTTT
CDR3: CASSLRRGTTGELFF

J: TRBJ1-4
D: .
V: TRBV18
size: .
DNA: TGTGCCAGCTCACCTAATGCGGACAGTCGTGAAAAACTGTTTTTT
CDR3: CASSPNADSREKLFF

J: TRBJ1-5
D: .
V: TRBV7-3
size: .
DNA: TGTGCCAGCACCCCGGTGTATCAGCCCCAGCATTTT
CDR3: CASTPVYQPQHF

J: TRBJ1-1
D: .
V: TRBV7-2
size: .
DNA: TGTGCCAGCAGCTTGAAGCCACCCCGGGGAGGACGGTCCACTGAAGCTTTCTTT
CDR3: CASSLKPPRGGRSTEAFF

J: TRBJ2-1
D: TRBD1
V: TRBV19
size: .
DNA: TGTGCCAGTAGTCCGAGAGAGACAGGGAATGAGCAGTTCTTC
CDR3: CASSPRETGNEQFF

J: TRBJ2-1
D: TRBD2
V: TRBV28
size: once
DNA: TGTGCCAGCAGTTTAAGGACTAGCGGAGCCAATGAGCAGTTCTTC
CDR3: CASSLRTSGANEQFF

J: TRBJ2-1
D: TRBD1
V: TRBV6-5
size: .
DNA: TGTGCCAGCACTCAACCGGGACAGGGTAGCGATGAGCAGTTCTTC
CDR3: CASTQPGQGSDEQFF

J: TRBJ2-4
D: .
V: TRBV9
size: once
DNA: TGTGCCAGCAGCCCCGACAGTCGAAACATTCAGTACTTC
CDR3: CASSPDSRNIQYF

J: TRBJ2-1
D: TRBD2
V: TRBV10-2
size: .
DNA: TGCGCCAGCAGTGAGACTAGCGCTTCCTACAATGAGCAGTTCTTC
CDR3: CASSETSASYNEQFF

J: TRBJ2-7
D: .
V: TRBV2
size: .
DNA: TGTGCCAGCAGTGTTAACAACTACGAGCAGTACTTC
CDR3: CASSVNNYEQYF

J: TRBJ2-1
D: .
V: TRBV19
size: .
DNA: TGTGCCAGTAGTGCGCTCGGGACAACCTCCTACAATGAGCAGTTCTTC
CDR3: CASSALGTTSYNEQFF

J: TRBJ2-7
D: .
V: TRBV4-1
size: .
DNA: TGCGCCAGCAGCCACGAGACTTTAAACGAGCAGTACTTC
CDR3: CASSHETLNEQYF

J: TRBJ2-5
D: .
V: TRBV11-2
size: .
DNA: TGTGCCAGCAGCTTAGATTTACCTAGCGTAGAGACCCAGTACTTC
CDR3: CASSLDLPSVETQYF

J: TRBJ1-5
D: .
V: TRBV28
size: .
DNA: TGTGCCAGCAGTTTATTGAGTGCGGGTTATCAGCCCCAGCATTTT
CDR3: CASSLLSAGYQPQHF

J: TRBJ1-1
D: .
V: TRBV27
size: once
DNA: TGTGCCAGCAGTTTATTCGGGGGAGAGGACACTGAAGCTTTCTTT
CDR3: CASSLFGGEDTEAFF

J: TRBJ1-2
D: .
V: TRBV19
size: .
DNA: TGTGCCAGTAGTATGCGGGGGTCGGGCTATGGCTACACCTTC
CDR3: CASSMRGSGYGYTF